This T cell receptor beta chain was documented in a study of spatial heterogeneity in lung cancer. Indicated time point: sample taken at primary tumor resection. Unsorted tumor, nontumor lung tissue or cryopreserved PBMC supplied the whole RNA. The 70 or so donors had untreated early-stage non-small cell lung cancer. The CDR3 is made up of 12 amino acids. Per the germline V gene, CDR1 is SGHVS and CDR2 is FQNEAQ. Between the trimmed V and J ends, which lost 1 base and 6 bases, there was a span of 6 bases. This clonotype appeared a few times. Each CDR3 protein gets one entry after TCRdb re-called the 5' RACE reads with MiXCR. The table shows tens of thousands of distinct CDR3 sequences, with 12% occurring only once.

The specimen was PBMCs, collected at surgery. The rearrangement links TRBV7-8 to TRBJ1-2; D remains ambiguous. The clonotype comes from a female donor with early-stage non-small cell lung cancer. Here the CDR3 reads CASSLVGDGYTF. The CDR3 DNA reads as TGTGCCAGCAGCTTAGTCGGTGATGGCTACACCTTC.